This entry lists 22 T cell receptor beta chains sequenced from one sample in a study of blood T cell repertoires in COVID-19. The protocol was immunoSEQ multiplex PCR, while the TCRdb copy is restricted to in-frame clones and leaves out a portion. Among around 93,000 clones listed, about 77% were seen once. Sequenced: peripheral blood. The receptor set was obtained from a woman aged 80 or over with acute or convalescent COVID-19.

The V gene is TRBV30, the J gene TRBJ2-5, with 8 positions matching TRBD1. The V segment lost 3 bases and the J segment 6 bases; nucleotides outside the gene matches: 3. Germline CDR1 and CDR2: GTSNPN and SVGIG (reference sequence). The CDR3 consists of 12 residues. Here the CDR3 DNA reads TGTGCCTGGAGGGACAGGGCGAAGACCCAGTACTTC. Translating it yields CAWRDRAKTQYF. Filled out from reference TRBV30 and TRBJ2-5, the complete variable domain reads SQTIHQWPATLVQPVGSPLSLECTVEGTSNPNLYWYRQAAGRGLQLLFYSVGIGQISSEVPQNLSASRPQDRQFILSSKKLLLSDSGFYLCAWRDRAKTQYFGPGTRLLVL.

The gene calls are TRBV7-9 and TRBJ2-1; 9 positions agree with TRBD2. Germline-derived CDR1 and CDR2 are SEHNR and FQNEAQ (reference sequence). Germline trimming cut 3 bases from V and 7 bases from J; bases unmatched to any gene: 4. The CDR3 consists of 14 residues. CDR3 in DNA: TGTGCCAGCAGCTTTAGCGGGAGTGGGAATGAGCAGTTCTTC. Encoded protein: CASSFSGSGNEQFF.

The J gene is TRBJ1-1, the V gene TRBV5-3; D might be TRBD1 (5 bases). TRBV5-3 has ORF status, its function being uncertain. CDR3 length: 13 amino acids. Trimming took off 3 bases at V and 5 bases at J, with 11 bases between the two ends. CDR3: CARSSFRDTEAFF. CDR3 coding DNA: TGTGCCAGAAGCTCCTTCAGGGATACTGAAGCTTTCTTT.

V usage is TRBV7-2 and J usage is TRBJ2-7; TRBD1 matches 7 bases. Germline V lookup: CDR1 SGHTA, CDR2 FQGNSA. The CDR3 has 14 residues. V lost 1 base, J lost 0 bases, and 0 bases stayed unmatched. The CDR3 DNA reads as TGTGCCAGCAGCTTAGGGACAGGCTCCTACGAGCAGTACTTC. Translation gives CASSLGTGSYEQYF. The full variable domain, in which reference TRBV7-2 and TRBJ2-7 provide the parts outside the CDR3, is GAGVSQSPSNKVTEKGKDVELRCDPISGHTALYWYRQSLGQGLEFLIYFQGNSAPDKSGLPSDRFSAERTGGSVSTLTIQRTQQEDSAVYLCASSLGTGSYEQYFGPGTRLTVT.

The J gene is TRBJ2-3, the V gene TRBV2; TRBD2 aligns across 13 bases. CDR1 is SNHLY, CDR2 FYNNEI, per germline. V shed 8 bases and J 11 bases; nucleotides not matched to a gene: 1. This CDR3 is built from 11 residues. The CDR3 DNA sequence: TGTGCCAGCCGGACTAGCGGGAGGCAGTATTTT. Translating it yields CASRTSGRQYF.

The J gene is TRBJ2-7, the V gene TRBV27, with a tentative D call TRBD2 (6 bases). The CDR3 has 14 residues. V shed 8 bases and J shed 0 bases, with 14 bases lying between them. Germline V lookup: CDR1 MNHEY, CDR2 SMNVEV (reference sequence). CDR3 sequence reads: CASSPGLGSYEQYF. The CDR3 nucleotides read TGTGCCAGCTCTCCGGGACTGGGCTCCTACGAGCAGTACTTC.

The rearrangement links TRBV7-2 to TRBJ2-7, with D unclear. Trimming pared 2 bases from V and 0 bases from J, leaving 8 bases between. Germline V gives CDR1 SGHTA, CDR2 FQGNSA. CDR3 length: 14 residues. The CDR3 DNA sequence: TGTGCCAGCAGCTTAAACGGGTTCTCCTACGAGCAGTACTTC. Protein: CASSLNGFSYEQYF.

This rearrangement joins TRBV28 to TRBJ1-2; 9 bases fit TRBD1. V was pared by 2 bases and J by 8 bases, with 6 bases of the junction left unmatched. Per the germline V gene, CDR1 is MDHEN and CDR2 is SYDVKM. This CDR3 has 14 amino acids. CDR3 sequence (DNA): TGTGCCAGCAGTTTACTTACAGGGGGCGAAGGCTACACCTTC. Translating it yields CASSLLTGGEGYTF.

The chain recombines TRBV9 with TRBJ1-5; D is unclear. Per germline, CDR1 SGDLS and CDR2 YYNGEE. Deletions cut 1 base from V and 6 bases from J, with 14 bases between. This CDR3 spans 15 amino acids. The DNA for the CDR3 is TGTGCCAGCAGCGTAACCGGGGTCCTGGGTCAGCCCCAGCATTTT. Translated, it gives CASSVTGVLGQPQHF. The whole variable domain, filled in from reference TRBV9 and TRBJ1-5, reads DSGVTQTPKHLITATGQRVTLRCSPRSGDLSVYWYQQSLDQGLQFLIQYYNGEERAKGNILERFSAQQFPDLHSELNLSSLELGDSALYFCASSVTGVLGQPQHFGDGTRLSIL.

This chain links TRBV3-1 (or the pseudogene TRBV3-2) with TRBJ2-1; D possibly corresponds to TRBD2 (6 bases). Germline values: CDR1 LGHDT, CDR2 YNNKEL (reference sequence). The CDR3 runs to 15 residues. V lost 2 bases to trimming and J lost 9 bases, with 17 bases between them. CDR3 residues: CASSQWDPAGGEQFF. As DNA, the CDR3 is TGTGCCAGCAGCCAATGGGATCCGGCCGGGGGTGAGCAGTTCTTC.

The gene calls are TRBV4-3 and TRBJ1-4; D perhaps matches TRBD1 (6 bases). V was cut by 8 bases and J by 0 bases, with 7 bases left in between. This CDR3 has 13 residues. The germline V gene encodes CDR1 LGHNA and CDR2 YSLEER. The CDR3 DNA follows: TGCGCCAGCTCAGGGGCAACTAATGAAAAACTGTTTTTT. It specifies CASSGATNEKLFF.

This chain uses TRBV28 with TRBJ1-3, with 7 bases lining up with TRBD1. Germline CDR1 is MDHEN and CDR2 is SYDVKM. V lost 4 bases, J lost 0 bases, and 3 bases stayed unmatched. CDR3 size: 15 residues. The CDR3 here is CASSSQGISGNTIYF. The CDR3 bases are TGTGCCAGCAGTTCACAGGGGATCTCTGGAAACACCATATATTTT.

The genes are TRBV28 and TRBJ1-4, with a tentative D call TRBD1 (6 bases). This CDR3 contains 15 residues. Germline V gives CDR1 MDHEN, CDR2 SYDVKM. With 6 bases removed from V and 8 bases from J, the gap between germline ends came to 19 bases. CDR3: CASSRGGGGREKLFF. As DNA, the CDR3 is TGTGCCAGCAGCCGAGGGGGGGGCGGAAGAGAAAAACTGTTTTTT. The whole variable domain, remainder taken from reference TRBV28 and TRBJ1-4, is DVKVTQSSRYLVKRTGEKVFLECVQDMDHENMFWYRQDPGLGLRLIYFSYDVKMKEKGDIPEGYSVSREKKERFSLILESASTNQTSMYLCASSRGGGGREKLFFGSGTQLSVL.

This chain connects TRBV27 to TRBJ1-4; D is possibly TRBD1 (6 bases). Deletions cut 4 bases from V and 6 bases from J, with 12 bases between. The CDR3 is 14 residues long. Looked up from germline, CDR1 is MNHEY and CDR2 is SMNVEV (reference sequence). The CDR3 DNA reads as TGTGCCAGCAGTTCCAGGGGAAGTTATGAAAAACTGTTTTTT. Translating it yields CASSSRGSYEKLFF.

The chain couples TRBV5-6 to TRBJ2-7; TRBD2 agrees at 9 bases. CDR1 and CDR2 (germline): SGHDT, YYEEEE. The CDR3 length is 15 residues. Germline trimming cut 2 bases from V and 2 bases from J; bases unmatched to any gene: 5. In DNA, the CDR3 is TGTGCCAGCAGCTTAAGACTAGCGGTTGCCTACGAGCAGTACTTC. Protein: CASSLRLAVAYEQYF.

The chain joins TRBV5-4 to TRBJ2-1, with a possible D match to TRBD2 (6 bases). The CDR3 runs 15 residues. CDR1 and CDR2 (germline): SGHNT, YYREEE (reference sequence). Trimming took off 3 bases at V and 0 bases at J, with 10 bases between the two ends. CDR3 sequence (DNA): TGTGCCAGCAGCTCAGGGACTTTCTCCTACAATGAGCAGTTCTTC. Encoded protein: CASSSGTFSYNEQFF.

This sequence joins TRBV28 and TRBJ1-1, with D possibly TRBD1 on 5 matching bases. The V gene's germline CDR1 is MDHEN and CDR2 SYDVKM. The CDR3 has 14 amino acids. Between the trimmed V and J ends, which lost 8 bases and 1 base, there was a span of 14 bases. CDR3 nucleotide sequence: TGTGCCAGCCTAAAAGGGGCCGCGAACACTGAAGCTTTCTTT. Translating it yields CASLKGAANTEAFF.

The CDR3 DNA is TGTGCCACCAGTGACCCAGGGACAGAGGCGAATGAGCAGTTCTTC. Protein sequence: CATSDPGTEANEQFF. V and J are TRBV24-1 and TRBJ2-1; 7 nucleotides align to TRBD1. This CDR3 contains 15 residues. In germline, CDR1 is KGHDR, CDR2 SFDVKD. Trimming removed 4 bases from V and 7 bases from J; junction bases left unmatched: 9.

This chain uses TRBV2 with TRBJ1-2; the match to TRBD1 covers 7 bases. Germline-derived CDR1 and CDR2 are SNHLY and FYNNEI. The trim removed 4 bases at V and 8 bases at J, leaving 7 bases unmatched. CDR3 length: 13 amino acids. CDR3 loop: CASSAQGIAGYTF. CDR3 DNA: TGTGCCAGCAGTGCACAGGGGATCGCCGGCTACACCTTC.

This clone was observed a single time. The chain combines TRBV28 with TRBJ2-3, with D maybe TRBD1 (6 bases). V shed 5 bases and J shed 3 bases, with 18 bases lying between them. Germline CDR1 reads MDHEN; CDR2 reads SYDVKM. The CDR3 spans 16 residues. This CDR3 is CASSPARGRETDTQYF. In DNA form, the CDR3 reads TGTGCCAGCAGTCCCGCTAGGGGGAGAGAGACAGATACGCAGTATTTT.

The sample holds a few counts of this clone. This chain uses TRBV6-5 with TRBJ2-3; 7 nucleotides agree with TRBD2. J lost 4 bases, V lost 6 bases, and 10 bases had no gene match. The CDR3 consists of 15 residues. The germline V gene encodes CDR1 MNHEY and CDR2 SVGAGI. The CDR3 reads CASSPGAGVADTQYF. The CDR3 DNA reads TGTGCCAGCAGCCCCGGGGCGGGAGTCGCAGATACGCAGTATTTT.

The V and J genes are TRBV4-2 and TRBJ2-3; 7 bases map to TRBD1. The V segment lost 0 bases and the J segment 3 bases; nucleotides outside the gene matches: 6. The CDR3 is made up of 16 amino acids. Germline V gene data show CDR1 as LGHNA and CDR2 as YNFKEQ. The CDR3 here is CASSQDFGQVTDTQYF. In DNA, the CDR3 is TGTGCCAGCAGCCAAGATTTCGGACAGGTGACAGATACGCAGTATTTT.